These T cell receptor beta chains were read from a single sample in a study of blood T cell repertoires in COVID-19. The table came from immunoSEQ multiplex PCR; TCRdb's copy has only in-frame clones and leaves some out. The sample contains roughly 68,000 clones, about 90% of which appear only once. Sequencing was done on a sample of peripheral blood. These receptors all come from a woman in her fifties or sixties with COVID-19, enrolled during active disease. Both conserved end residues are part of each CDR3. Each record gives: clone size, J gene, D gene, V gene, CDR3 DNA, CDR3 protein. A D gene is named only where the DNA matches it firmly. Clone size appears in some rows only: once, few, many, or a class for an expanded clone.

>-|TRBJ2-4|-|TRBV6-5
TGTGCCAGCAGTTATGGGCAGGGAAACATTCAGTACTTC
CASSYGQGNIQYF
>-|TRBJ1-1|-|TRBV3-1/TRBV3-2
TGTGCCAGCAGCCAAGGAAGCGGCGGCACTGAAGCTTTCTTT
CASSQGSGGTEAFF
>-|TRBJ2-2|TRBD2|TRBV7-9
TGTGCCAGCAGCTTAGGTTTAGCGGGCACCGGGGAGCTGTTTTTT
CASSLGLAGTGELFF
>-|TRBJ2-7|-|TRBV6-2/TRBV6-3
TGTGCCAGCAGTGACCCAGGAACGACCTACGAGCAGTACTTC
CASSDPGTTYEQYF
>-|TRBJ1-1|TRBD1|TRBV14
TGTGCCAGCAGAACCGGGACAGACCTCTCTATGATGGACACTGAAGCTTTCTTT
CASRTGTDLSMMDTEAFF
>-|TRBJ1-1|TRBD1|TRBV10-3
TGTGCCATCAGTACAGGGGGCGCGGGCACTGAAGCTTTCTTT
CAISTGGAGTEAFF
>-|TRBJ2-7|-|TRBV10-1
TGCGCCAGCAGCCTTAGCAGCTACGAGCAGTACTTC
CASSLSSYEQYF
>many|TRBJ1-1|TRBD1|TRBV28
TGTGCCAGCAGTTCTTTGCCGGCAGGGGGCCCGAACACTGAAGCTTTCTTT
CASSSLPAGGPNTEAFF
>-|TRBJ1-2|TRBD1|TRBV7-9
TGTGCCAGCAGCACCCCCGGGACAGGGAATGGCTACACCTTC
CASSTPGTGNGYTF
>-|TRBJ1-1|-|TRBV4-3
TGCGCCAGCAGCCAAGAGCACGGGAACACTGAAGCTTTCTTT
CASSQEHGNTEAFF
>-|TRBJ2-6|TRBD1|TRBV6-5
TGTGCCAGCGGGACAGAGGACTCTGGGGCCAACGTCCTGACTTTC
CASGTEDSGANVLTF
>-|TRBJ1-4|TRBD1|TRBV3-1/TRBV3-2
TGTGCCAGCAGCCAACGACAGGGTAATTTAGAACTGTTTTTT
CASSQRQGNLELFF
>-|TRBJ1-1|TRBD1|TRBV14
TGTGCCAGCGGAAAGACAGGGGGCACTGAAGCTTTCTTT
CASGKTGGTEAFF
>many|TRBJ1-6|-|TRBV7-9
TGTGCCAGCAGCTTAGAACAGTATAATTCACCCCTCCACTTT
CASSLEQYNSPLHF
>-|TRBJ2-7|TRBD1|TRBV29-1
TGCAGCGTTGCCGAGGGGACAGGGCGAGAGCAGTACTTC
CSVAEGTGREQYF
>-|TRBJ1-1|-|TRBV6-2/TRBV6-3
TGTGCCAGCAGTCCCTGGACTGGTGAAGCTTTCTTT
CASSPWTGEAFF
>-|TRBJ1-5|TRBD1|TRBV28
TGTGCCAGCAGCTCCGGGACAGGGGGGAATCAGCCCCAGCATTTT
CASSSGTGGNQPQHF
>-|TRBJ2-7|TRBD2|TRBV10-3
TGTGCCATCGGGTCTACTAGCGGGGGGGATGACGAGCAGTACTTC
CAIGSTSGGDDEQYF
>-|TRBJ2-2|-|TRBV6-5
TGTGCCAGCAGCGTCGGGGAGCTGTTTTTT
CASSVGELFF
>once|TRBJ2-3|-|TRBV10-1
TGCGCCAGCAGTCTGACAGGTCCCACAGATACGCAGTATTTT
CASSLTGPTDTQYF
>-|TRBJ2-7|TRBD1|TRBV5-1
TGCGCCAGCTCAGCTCCGGGACAGACCTACGAGCAGTACTTC
CASSAPGQTYEQYF
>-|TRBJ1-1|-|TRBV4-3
TGCGCCAGCAGCCAAGCAGGGGCGGCCACTGAAGCTTTCTTT
CASSQAGAATEAFF
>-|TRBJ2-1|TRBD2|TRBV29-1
TGCAGCGTTCTACGGCTAGCGGGACTCAATGAGCAGTTCTTC
CSVLRLAGLNEQFF
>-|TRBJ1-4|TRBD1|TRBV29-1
TGCAGCGTTAGGGGACAGGGGAATGAAAAACTGTTTTTT
CSVRGQGNEKLFF
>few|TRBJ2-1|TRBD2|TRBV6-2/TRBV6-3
TGTGCCAGCAGTTACTCGAGGGTAGCGGGAGGATCTTACAATGAGCAGTTCTTC
CASSYSRVAGGSYNEQFF
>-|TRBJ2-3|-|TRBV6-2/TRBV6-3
TGTGCCAGCAGTTACTCCGAGTCCCTACAGTATTTT
CASSYSESLQYF
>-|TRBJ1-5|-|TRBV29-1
TGCAGCGTTGTGGTGACAGATAGCAATCAGCCCCAGCATTTT
CSVVVTDSNQPQHF
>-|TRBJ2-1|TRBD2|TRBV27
TGTGCCAGCAGTTTATATAGCGGGAGTACGAATGAGCAGTTCTTC
CASSLYSGSTNEQFF
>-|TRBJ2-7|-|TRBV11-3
TGTGCCAGCAGCAACCGGGACTCCTACGAGCAGTACTTC
CASSNRDSYEQYF
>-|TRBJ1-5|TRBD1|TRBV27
TGTGCCAGCAGTTTATGGGGACAGACCAATCAGCCCCAGCATTTT
CASSLWGQTNQPQHF
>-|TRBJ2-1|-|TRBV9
TGTGCCAGCAGCTCTCGGATTCGGGACTCCGATAAGCAGTTCTTC
CASSSRIRDSDKQFF
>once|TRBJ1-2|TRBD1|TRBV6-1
TGTGCCAGCAGTGAAATAAACAGGGGAATTTCCTCTAACTATGGCTACACCTTC
CASSEINRGISSNYGYTF
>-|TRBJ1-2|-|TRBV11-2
TGTGCCAGCAGCCGCCCGGGAGGTTATGGCTACACCTTC
CASSRPGGYGYTF
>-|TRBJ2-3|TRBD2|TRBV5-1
TGCGCCAGCCGCCCGGCGGGAGAGATCACAGATACGCAGTATTTT
CASRPAGEITDTQYF
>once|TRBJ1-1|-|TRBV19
TGTGCCAGTAGTGCAGGGTTGGGGACTGAAGCTTTCTTT
CASSAGLGTEAFF
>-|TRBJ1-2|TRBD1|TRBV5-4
TGTGCCAGCAGCTCCGGACAGGGAGCCACCCATGGCTACACCTTC
CASSSGQGATHGYTF
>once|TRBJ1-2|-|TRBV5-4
TGTGCCAGCAGCTTAACGGGACAACCTAACTATGGCTACACCTTC
CASSLTGQPNYGYTF
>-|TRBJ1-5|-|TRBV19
TGTGCCAGTAGGGAGGGGCCGAGAAGCAATCAGCCCCAGCATTTT
CASREGPRSNQPQHF
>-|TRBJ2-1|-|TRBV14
TGTGCCAGCAGCCAAGAGGAGTTACTAGCCGGCCGCAATGAGCAGTTCTTC
CASSQEELLAGRNEQFF
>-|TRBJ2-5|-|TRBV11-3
TGTGCCAGCACCCCTAGGGGGGGGGAAAAGACCCAGTACTTC
CASTPRGGEKTQYF
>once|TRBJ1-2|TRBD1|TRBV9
TGTGCCAGCAGCGCACAGGACAGGAACTATGGCTACACCTTC
CASSAQDRNYGYTF
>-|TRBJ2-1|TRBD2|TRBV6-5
TGTGCCAGCAGACTAGCGGGAGTTGGGAATGAGCAGTTCTTC
CASRLAGVGNEQFF
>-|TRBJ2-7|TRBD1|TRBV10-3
TGTGCCATCAGCGACAGGGACGAGCAGTACTTC
CAISDRDEQYF
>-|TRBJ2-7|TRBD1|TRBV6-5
TGTGCCAGCAGTTACTCGGGGGACAGGGTGGACGAGCAGTACTTC
CASSYSGDRVDEQYF
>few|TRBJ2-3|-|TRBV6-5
TGTGCCAGCAGTTCCCCTGGGAGTACGCAGTATTTT
CASSSPGSTQYF
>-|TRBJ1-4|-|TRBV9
TGTGCCAGCAGCGTAGGGGGACAAAATGAAAAACTGTTTTTT
CASSVGGQNEKLFF
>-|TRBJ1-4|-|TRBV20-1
TGCAGTGCTAGTACCGGGGCAACTAATGAAAAACTGTTTTTT
CSASTGATNEKLFF
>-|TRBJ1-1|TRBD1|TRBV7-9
TGTGCCAGCAGCTTAACCGGGACAGACACTGAAGCTTTCTTT
CASSLTGTDTEAFF
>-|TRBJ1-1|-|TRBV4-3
TGCGCCAGCAGCCAAGATTCGGGGGGGAACACTGAAGCTTTCTTT
CASSQDSGGNTEAFF
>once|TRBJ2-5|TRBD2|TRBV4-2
TGTGCCAGCAGCGGGGGCGGGACTAGCGGGGATCAAGAGACCCAGTACTTC
CASSGGGTSGDQETQYF
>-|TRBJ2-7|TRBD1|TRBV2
TGTGCCAGCAGTCGAGGGACAGGGTTGGTCTACGAGCAGTACTTC
CASSRGTGLVYEQYF
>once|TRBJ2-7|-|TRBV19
TGTGCCAGTAGTCCCTGGACAGCTCATCTGGGAGACGAGCAGTACTTC
CASSPWTAHLGDEQYF